The rows below give T cell receptor beta chains drawn from one sample of a study of blood T cells in healthy people across ages. TCRdb re-derived calls from the 5' RACE reads in MiXCR, one entry per CDR3 protein. Of approximately 800,000 distinct CDR3 sequences listed, roughly 24% are singletons. The same specimen was also included in a second study, on T cells of mothers and their children.

The sequencing sample was made of blood. These receptors were obtained from a boy under 18 in good health. CDR3s include the opening cysteine and the closing phenylalanine or tryptophan. The order of the fields is CDR3 protein, CDR3 DNA, clone size, D gene, J gene, V gene. A D gene is named only where the DNA matches it firmly. Only some rows state a clone size, as once, few, many or a class for expanded clones.

CAIGGLRGKETQYF,TGTGCCATTGGGGGATTGCGGGGGAAAGAGACCCAGTACTTC,-,TRBD2,TRBJ2-5,TRBV6-1
CAGSQESRGLGETQYF,TGTGCCGGCAGCCAAGAAAGTAGGGGGCTCGGGGAGACCCAGTACTTC,-,TRBD1,TRBJ2-5,TRBV4-2
CASSLYAGETVSGANVLTF,TGTGCCAGCAGCTTATATGCGGGTGAAACCGTCTCTGGGGCCAACGTCCTGACTTTC,-,-,TRBJ2-6,TRBV7-6
CAISGEPYNEQFF,TGTGCCATCAGTGGGGAGCCCTACAATGAGCAGTTCTTC,-,-,TRBJ2-1,TRBV10-3
CASSSTGPNTGEPFF,TGCGCCAGCAGCTCTACCGGTCCGAACACCGGGGAGCCGTTTTTT,-,-,TRBJ2-2,TRBV23-1
CASSEGRGQGQETQYF,TGTGCCAGCAGTGAAGGTCGGGGACAGGGCCAAGAGACCCAGTACTTC,-,TRBD1,TRBJ2-5,TRBV2
CSARVAGDNEQFF,TGCAGTGCTAGAGTAGCGGGGGACAATGAGCAGTTCTTC,-,TRBD2,TRBJ2-1,TRBV20-1
CAGSPGRGNIQYF,TGTGCCGGCAGCCCCGGACGGGGAAACATTCAGTACTTC,-,-,TRBJ2-4,TRBV7-9
CATSDASGGPSTDTQYF,TGTGCCACCAGTGATGCAAGCGGGGGGCCGAGCACAGATACGCAGTATTTT,-,TRBD2,TRBJ2-3,TRBV24-1
CASRTGQPYEQYF,TGTGCCAGCAGGACTGGACAGCCCTATGAGCAGTACTTC,few,-,TRBJ2-7,TRBV28
CANALSGNTIYF,TGTGCCAACGCCCTATCTGGAAACACCATATATTTT,-,-,TRBJ1-3,TRBV7-9
CASSYQGGINYGYTF,TGTGCCAGCAGTTACCAGGGGGGCATTAACTATGGCTACACCTTC,few,TRBD1,TRBJ1-2,TRBV5-5
CASSWTSGGITGELFF,TGTGCCAGCAGCTGGACTAGCGGGGGTATCACCGGGGAGCTGTTTTTT,-,TRBD2,TRBJ2-2,TRBV7-3
CAISGSPTSGVETQYF,TGTGCCATCAGTGGTTCGCCGACTAGCGGGGTCGAGACCCAGTACTTC,few,TRBD2,TRBJ2-5,TRBV10-3
CASSLSGQGVYEQYF,TGTGCCAGCAGTTTATCCGGACAGGGTGTCTACGAGCAGTACTTC,-,TRBD1,TRBJ2-7,TRBV27
CASRRGTSETQYF,TGTGCCAGCAGGAGGGGCACTTCGGAGACCCAGTACTTC,-,-,TRBJ2-5,TRBV6-5
CASSLGLAGGVPYF,TGTGCCAGCAGCCTGGGACTAGCGGGGGGAGTCCCGTACTTC,-,TRBD2,TRBJ2-5,TRBV7-2
CASSPNTGPKNIQYF,TGTGCCAGCAGCCCCAATACAGGCCCCAAAAACATTCAGTACTTC,few,-,TRBJ2-4,TRBV11-2
CASSPSTVQETQYF,TGTGCCAGCAGCCCATCGACAGTCCAAGAGACCCAGTACTTC,-,-,TRBJ2-5,TRBV7-2
CASSQDLGLRQETQYF,TGTGCCAGCAGCCAAGATCTGGGCCTACGCCAAGAGACCCAGTACTTC,-,-,TRBJ2-5,TRBV14
CSVEDFSARSYEQYF,TGCAGCGTTGAAGACTTTTCGGCCAGATCCTACGAGCAGTACTTC,few,-,TRBJ2-7,TRBV29-1
CSARDLGTSASRGELFF,TGCAGTGCTAGAGATCTAGGGACTAGCGCCTCAAGGGGGGAGCTGTTTTTT,-,TRBD2,TRBJ2-2,TRBV20-1
CASSSRDPEETQYF,TGTGCCAGCAGCAGCAGGGACCCAGAAGAGACCCAGTACTTC,many,-,TRBJ2-5,TRBV5-5
CASSLLAGYGELFF,TGTGCCAGCAGCCTGCTAGCGGGGTACGGGGAGCTGTTTTTT,-,TRBD2,TRBJ2-2,TRBV12-3/TRBV12-4
CASSPGGGLAGAQGRDTQCF,TGTGCCAGCAGCCCAGGAGGCGGACTAGCGGGGGCCCAGGGGCGAGATACGCAGTGTTTT,-,TRBD2,TRBJ2-3,TRBV13
CSAAEGVAKNIQYF,TGCAGCGCTGCCGAAGGGGTAGCCAAAAACATTCAGTACTTC,-,-,TRBJ2-4,TRBV29-1
CASSPRSGDQPQHF,TGTGCCAGCAGCCCCCGATCCGGGGATCAGCCCCAGCATTTT,few,-,TRBJ1-5,TRBV12-3/TRBV12-4
CASSLAGRGTEAFF,TGTGCCAGCAGCCTAGCAGGTCGCGGCACTGAAGCTTTCTTT,-,-,TRBJ1-1,TRBV12-3/TRBV12-4
CASSSYTGSAGYEQYF,TGCGCCAGCAGCAGCTACACAGGGTCAGCTGGTTACGAGCAGTACTTC,-,-,TRBJ2-7,TRBV5-1
CSVRSPRGRLGYEQYF,TGCAGCGTCCGCTCGCCTCGGGGGCGACTAGGCTACGAGCAGTACTTC,few,-,TRBJ2-7,TRBV29-1
CSASTTTNEKLFF,TGCAGTGCTAGTACTACAACTAATGAAAAACTGTTTTTT,few,-,TRBJ1-4,TRBV20-1
CASSRDSILPYEQYF,TGTGCCAGCAGTCGGGACTCCATTTTACCCTACGAGCAGTACTTC,few,-,TRBJ2-7,TRBV12-3/TRBV12-4
CASSLTTAREKLFF,TGTGCCAGCAGCTTGACTACCGCCAGGGAAAAACTGTTTTTT,few,-,TRBJ1-4,TRBV5-6
CASSPGSSGGLWEQYF,TGTGCCAGCAGCCCGGGGTCTAGCGGGGGGCTCTGGGAGCAGTACTTC,-,TRBD2,TRBJ2-7,TRBV7-3
CASSEGRLPPEAFF,TGTGCCAGCAGTGAAGGAAGGTTACCCCCTGAAGCTTTCTTT,-,-,TRBJ1-1,TRBV2
CASSDPMSGGLSYEQYF,TGTGCCAGCAGTGACCCGATGAGCGGGGGCCTCTCCTACGAGCAGTACTTC,few,TRBD2,TRBJ2-7,TRBV6-4
CASTAPGQGATKNIQYF,TGTGCCAGCACTGCTCCGGGACAGGGGGCGACCAAAAACATTCAGTACTTC,-,TRBD1,TRBJ2-4,TRBV2
CASSLHVSGSVETQYF,TGTGCCAGCAGCTTGCATGTCAGCGGGAGTGTAGAGACCCAGTACTTC,few,TRBD2,TRBJ2-5,TRBV5-5
CASSIEGLGANVLTF,TGTGCCAGTAGTATAGAAGGGTTAGGGGCCAACGTCCTGACTTTC,few,-,TRBJ2-6,TRBV19
CASTGLAEGTGELFF,TGTGCCAGCACGGGACTAGCTGAGGGCACCGGGGAGCTGTTTTTT,few,TRBD2,TRBJ2-2,TRBV5-5
CSVRDRGTEQYF,TGCAGCGTCCGGGACAGGGGAACGGAGCAGTATTTT,-,TRBD1,TRBJ2-3,TRBV29-1
CSVVWLSYEQYF,TGCAGCGTTGTTTGGCTTTCCTACGAGCAGTACTTC,few,-,TRBJ2-7,TRBV29-1
CASSLEPGTGMRYTEAFF,TGTGCCAGCAGCTTAGAACCCGGGACAGGGATGAGGTACACTGAAGCTTTCTTT,few,TRBD1,TRBJ1-1,TRBV11-3
CASSQAPGTQYF,TGCGCCAGCAGCCAAGCCCCGGGTACGCAGTATTTT,-,-,TRBJ2-3,TRBV4-1
CAIGQETQYF,TGTGCCATCGGCCAAGAGACCCAGTACTTC,-,-,TRBJ2-5,TRBV10-3
CASSTGQYGEKLFF,TGCGCCAGCAGCACAGGACAATATGGCGAAAAACTGTTTTTT,few,-,TRBJ1-4,TRBV5-1
CSARAASSYEQYF,TGCAGTGCTCGAGCGGCCAGCTCCTACGAGCAGTACTTC,-,-,TRBJ2-7,TRBV20-1
CASSPDSWEETQYF,TGTGCCAGCAGCCCGGACAGCTGGGAAGAGACCCAGTACTTC,-,-,TRBJ2-5,TRBV12-3/TRBV12-4
CAGSGAGTNTEAFF,TGCGCCGGCAGCGGGGCAGGAACCAACACTGAAGCTTTCTTT,-,-,TRBJ1-1,TRBV5-1
CSATTSGQETQYF,TGCAGTGCTACGACTAGCGGACAAGAGACCCAGTACTTC,few,TRBD2,TRBJ2-5,TRBV20-1
CSVGGEAGEAFF,TGCAGCGTTGGAGGCGAGGCGGGGGAAGCTTTCTTT,few,-,TRBJ1-1,TRBV29-1
CASSQVGTQGRQYF,TGTGCCAGCAGCCAAGTTGGGACACAAGGAAGGCAGTACTTC,-,-,TRBJ2-5,TRBV3-1